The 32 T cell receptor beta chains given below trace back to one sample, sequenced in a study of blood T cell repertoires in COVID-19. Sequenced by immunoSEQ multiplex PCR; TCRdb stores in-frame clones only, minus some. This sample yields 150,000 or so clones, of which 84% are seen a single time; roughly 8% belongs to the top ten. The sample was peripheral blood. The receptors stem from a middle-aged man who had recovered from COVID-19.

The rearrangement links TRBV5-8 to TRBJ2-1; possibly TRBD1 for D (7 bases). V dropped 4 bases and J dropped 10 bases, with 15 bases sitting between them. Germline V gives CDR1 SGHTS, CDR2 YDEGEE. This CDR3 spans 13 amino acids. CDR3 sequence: CASSKPQGGEQFF. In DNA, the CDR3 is TGTGCCAGCAGCAAACCTCAGGGGGGCGAGCAGTTCTTC.

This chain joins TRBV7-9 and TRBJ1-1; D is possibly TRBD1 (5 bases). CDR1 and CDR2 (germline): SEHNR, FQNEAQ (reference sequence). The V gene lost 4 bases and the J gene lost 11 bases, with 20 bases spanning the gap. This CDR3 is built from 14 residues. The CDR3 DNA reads TGTGCCAGCAGCTCAGGGCCTCCTAGGGGTGAGGCTTTCTTT. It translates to CASSSGPPRGEAFF.

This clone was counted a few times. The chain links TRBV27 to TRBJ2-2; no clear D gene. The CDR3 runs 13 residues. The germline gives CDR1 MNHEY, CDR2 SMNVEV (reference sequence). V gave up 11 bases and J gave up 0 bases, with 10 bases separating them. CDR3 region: CAVQGANTGELFF. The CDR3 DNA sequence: TGTGCCGTCCAAGGAGCGAACACCGGGGAGCTGTTTTTT.

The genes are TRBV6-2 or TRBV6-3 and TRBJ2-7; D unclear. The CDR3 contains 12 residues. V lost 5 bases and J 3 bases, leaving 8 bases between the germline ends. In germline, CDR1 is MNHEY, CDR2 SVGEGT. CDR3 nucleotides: TGTGCCAGCAGTCCCTCTCGCTACGAGCAGTACTTC. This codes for CASSPSRYEQYF.

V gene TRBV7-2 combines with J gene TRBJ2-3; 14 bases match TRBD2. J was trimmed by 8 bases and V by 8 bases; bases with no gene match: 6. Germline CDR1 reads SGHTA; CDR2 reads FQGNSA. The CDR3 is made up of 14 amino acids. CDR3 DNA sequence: TGTGCCAGCGAGACTAGCGGGAGGGCCGGTACGCAGTATTTT. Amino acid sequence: CASETSGRAGTQYF.

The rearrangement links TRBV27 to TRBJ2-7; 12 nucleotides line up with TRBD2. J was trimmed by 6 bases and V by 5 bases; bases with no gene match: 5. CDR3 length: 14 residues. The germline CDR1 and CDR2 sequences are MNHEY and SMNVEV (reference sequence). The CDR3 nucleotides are TGTGCCAGCAGTACTAGCGGGGGGACTCGCGAGCAGTACTTC. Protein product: CASSTSGGTREQYF.

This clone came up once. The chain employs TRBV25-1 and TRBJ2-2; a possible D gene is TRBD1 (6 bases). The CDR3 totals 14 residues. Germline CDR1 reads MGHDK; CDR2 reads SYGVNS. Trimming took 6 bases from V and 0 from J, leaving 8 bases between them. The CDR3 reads CASRGHTNTGELFF. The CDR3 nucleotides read TGTGCCAGCAGGGGACACACGAACACCGGGGAGCTGTTTTTT.

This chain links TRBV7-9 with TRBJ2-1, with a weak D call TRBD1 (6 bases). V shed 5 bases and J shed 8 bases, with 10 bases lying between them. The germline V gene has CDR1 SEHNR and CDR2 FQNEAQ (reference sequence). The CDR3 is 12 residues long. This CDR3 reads CASSPKGDEQFF. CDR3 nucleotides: TGTGCCAGCAGCCCAAAGGGGGATGAGCAGTTCTTC.

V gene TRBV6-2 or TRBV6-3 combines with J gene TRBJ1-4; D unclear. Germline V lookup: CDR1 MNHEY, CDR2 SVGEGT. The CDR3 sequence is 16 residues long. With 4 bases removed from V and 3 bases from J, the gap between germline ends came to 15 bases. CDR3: CASSSAPGGANEKLFF. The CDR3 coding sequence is TGTGCCAGCAGTTCGGCCCCCGGAGGCGCTAATGAAAAACTGTTTTTT.

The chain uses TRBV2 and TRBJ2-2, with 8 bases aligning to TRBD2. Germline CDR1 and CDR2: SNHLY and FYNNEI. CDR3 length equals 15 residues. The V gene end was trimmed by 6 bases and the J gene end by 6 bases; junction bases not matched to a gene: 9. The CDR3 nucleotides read TGTGCCAGCAGGGGACCGGGAGGGCGGGCCGGGGAGCTGTTTTTT. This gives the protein CASRGPGGRAGELFF.

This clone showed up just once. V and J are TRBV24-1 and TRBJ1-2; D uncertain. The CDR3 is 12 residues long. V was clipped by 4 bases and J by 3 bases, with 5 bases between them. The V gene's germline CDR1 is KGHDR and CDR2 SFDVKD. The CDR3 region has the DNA TGTGCCACCAGTGAACCGGACTATGGCTACACCTTC. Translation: CATSEPDYGYTF.

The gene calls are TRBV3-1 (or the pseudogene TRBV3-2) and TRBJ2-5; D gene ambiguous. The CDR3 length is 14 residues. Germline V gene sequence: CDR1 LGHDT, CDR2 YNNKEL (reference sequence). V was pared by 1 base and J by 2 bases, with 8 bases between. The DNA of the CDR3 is TGTGCCAGCAGCCAAGGTGCCGGGCAAGAGACCCAGTACTTC. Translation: CASSQGAGQETQYF.

The CDR3 here is CASSPQGAVNEKLFF. The DNA of the CDR3 is TGTGCCAGCAGCCCACAGGGGGCGGTTAATGAAAAACTGTTTTTT. V gene TRBV6-5 combines with J gene TRBJ1-4; 9 nucleotides align to TRBD1. This CDR3 region has 15 residues. V dropped 6 bases and J dropped 4; count of bases not matched to a gene: 6. Looked up from germline, CDR1 is MNHEY and CDR2 is SVGAGI.

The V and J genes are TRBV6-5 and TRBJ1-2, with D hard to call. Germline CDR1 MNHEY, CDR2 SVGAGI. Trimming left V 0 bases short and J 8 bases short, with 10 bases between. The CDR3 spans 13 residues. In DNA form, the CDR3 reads TGTGCCAGCAGTTACTCGGCTAACGGGGGCTACACCTTC. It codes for CASSYSANGGYTF.

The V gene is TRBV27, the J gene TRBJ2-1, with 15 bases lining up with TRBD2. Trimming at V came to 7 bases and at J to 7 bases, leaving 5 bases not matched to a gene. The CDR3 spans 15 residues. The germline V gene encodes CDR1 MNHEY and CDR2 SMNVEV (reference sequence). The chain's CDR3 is CASTPGLAGGNEQFF. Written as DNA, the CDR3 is TGTGCCAGCACCCCGGGACTAGCGGGAGGAAATGAGCAGTTCTTC.

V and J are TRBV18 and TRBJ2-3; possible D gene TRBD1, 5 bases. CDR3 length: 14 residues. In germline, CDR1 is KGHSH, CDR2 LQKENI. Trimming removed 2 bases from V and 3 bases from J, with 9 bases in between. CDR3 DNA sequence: TGTGCCAGCTCACCAACAAGGGGAACAGATACGCAGTATTTT. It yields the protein CASSPTRGTDTQYF. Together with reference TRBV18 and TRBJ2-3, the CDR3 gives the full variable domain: NAGVMQNPRHLVRRRGQEARLRCSPMKGHSHVYWYRQLPEEGLKFMVYLQKENIIDESGMPKERFSAEFPKEGPSILRIQQVVRGDSAAYFCASSPTRGTDTQYFGPGTRLTVL.

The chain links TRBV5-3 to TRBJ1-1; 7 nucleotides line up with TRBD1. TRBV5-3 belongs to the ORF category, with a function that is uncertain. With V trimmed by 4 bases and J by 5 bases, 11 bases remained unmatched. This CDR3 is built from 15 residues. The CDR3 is CARSVTGRAGTEAFF. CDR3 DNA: TGTGCCAGAAGCGTGACAGGGCGAGCTGGGACTGAAGCTTTCTTT.

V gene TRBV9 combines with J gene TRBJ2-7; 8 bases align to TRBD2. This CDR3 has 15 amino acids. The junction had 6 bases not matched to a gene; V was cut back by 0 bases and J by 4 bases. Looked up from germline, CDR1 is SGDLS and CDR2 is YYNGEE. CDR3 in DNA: TGTGCCAGCAGCGTAGCTACGGGGGGGATTTACGAGCAGTACTTC. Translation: CASSVATGGIYEQYF.

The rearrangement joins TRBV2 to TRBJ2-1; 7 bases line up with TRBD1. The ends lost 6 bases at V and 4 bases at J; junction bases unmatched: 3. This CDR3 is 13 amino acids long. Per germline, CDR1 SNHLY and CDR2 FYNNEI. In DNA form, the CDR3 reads TGTGCCAGCAGGGAACAGGGGTACAATGAGCAGTTCTTC. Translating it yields CASREQGYNEQFF.

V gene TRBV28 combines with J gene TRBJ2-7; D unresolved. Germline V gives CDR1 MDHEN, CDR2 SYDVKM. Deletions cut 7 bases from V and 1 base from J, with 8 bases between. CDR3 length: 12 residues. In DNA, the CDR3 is TGTGCCAGCACTAAGCGTTCCTACGAGCAGTACTTC. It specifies CASTKRSYEQYF.

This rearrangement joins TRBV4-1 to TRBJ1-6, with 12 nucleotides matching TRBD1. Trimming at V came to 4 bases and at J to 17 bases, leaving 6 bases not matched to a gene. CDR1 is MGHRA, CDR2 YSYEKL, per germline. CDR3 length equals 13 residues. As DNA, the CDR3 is TGCGCCAGCAGCCCCGGGGACAGGGGGCAGGTCCACTTT. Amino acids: CASSPGDRGQVHF.

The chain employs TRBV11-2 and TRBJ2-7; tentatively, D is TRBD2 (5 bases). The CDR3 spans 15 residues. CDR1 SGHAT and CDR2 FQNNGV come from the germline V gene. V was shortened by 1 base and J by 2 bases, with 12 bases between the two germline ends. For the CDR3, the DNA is TGTGCCAGCAGCTTAGTGGACTCGCAGGCCTACGAGCAGTACTTC. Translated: CASSLVDSQAYEQYF.

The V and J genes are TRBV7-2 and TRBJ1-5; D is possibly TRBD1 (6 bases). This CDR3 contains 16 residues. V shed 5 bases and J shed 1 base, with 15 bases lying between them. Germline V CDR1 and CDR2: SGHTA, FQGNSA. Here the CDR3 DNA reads TGTGCCAGCAGCCCGAGGGGGGGGACCAGCAATCAGCCCCAGCATTTT. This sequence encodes CASSPRGGTSNQPQHF. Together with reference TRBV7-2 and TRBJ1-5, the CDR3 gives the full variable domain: GAGVSQSPSNKVTEKGKDVELRCDPISGHTALYWYRQSLGQGLEFLIYFQGNSAPDKSGLPSDRFSAERTGGSVSTLTIQRTQQEDSAVYLCASSPRGGTSNQPQHFGDGTRLSIL.

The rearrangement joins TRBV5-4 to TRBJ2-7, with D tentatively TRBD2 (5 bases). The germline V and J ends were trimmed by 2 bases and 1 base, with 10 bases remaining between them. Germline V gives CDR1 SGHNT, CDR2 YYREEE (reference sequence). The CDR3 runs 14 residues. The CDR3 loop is CASSLERRSYEQYF. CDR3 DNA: TGTGCCAGCAGCTTAGAGCGGAGATCCTACGAGCAGTACTTC.

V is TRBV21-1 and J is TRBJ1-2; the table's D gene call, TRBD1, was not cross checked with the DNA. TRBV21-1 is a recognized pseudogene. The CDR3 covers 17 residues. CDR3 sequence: CASSKGTDRGRNYGYTF. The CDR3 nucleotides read TGTGCCAGCAGCAAAGGGACCGACAGGGGCAGAAACTATGGCTACACCTTC.

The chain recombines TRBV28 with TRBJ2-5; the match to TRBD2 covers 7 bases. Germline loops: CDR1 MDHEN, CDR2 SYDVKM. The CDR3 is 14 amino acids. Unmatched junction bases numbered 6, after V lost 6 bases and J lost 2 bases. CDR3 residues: CASSTGGLQETQYF. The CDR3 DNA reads TGTGCCAGCAGCACCGGGGGGTTACAAGAGACCCAGTACTTC.

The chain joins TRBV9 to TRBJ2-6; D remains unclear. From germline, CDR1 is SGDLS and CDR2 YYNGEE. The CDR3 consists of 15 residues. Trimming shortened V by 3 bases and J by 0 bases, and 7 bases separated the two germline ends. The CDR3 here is CASSAYLSGANVLTF. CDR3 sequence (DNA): TGTGCCAGCAGCGCCTACCTCTCTGGGGCCAACGTCCTGACTTTC.

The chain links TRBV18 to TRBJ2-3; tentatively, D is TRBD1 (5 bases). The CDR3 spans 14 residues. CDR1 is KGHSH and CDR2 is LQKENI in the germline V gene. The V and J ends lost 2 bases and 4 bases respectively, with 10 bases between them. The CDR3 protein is CASSPLQGADTQYF. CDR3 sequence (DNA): TGTGCCAGCTCACCATTGCAGGGTGCAGATACGCAGTATTTT.

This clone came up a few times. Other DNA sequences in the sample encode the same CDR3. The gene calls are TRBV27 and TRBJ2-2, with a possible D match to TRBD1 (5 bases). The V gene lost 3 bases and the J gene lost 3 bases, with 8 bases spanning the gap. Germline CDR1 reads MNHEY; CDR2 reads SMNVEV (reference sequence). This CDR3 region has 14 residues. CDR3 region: CASSFQGDTGELFF. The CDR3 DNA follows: TGTGCCAGCAGTTTCCAGGGCGACACCGGGGAGCTGTTTTTT.

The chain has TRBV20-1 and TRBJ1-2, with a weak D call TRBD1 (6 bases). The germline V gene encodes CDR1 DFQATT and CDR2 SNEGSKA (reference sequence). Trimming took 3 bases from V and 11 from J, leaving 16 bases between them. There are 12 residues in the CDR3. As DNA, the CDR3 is TGCAGTGCTAGTTTTTCGGGCAGGGGATACACCTTC. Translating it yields CSASFSGRGYTF.

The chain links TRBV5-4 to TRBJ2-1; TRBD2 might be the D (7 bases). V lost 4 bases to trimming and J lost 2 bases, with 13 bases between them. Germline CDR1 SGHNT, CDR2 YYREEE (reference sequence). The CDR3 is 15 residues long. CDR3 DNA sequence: TGTGCCAGCAGCCGAGGCGGGGGCCCCTACAATGAGCAGTTCTTC. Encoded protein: CASSRGGGPYNEQFF.

In DNA form, the CDR3 reads TGCAGCGTTATAGCGGGCAACTCCTACGAGCAGTACTTC. The encoded protein is CSVIAGNSYEQYF. The gene calls are TRBV29-1 and TRBJ2-7, with 7 bases identical to TRBD2. Losses at the gene ends were 5 bases for V and 0 bases for J; bases not matched to a gene: 4. Germline CDR1 is SQVTM and CDR2 is ANQGSEA. The CDR3 totals 13 residues.